These T cell receptor beta chains were read from a single sample in a study of post-analysis software for immune sequencing data. TCRdb re-called the PCR reads through MiXCR, storing one row per CDR3 protein. The sample lists hundreds of thousands of distinct CDR3 sequences, 59% seen once, with 10% to 12% in the top ten. The sequenced material came from blood. The receptors shown here come from a girl aged 2-9 years with multiple sclerosis. The CDR3 runs from the conserved cysteine through the conserved F or W. The D gene is left open where the match is weak. Where a row states a size, it is once, few, many or the class of an expanded clone; other rows omit it.

>few|TRBD2|TRBJ2-5|TRBV10-3
CAISESAPPAGGPQETQYF
TGTGCCATCAGTGAGTCCGCACCCCCAGCGGGGGGGCCCCAAGAGACCCAGTACTTC
>NA|TRBD2|TRBJ2-5|TRBV29-1
CSVKRGGETQYF
TGCAGCGTTAAGCGGGGGGGAGAGACCCAGTACTTC
>few|NA|TRBJ2-7|TRBV6-2/TRBV6-3
CASSWGEPTSYEQYF
TGTGCCAGCAGTTGGGGGGAGCCCACCTCCTACGAGCAGTACTTC
>NA|NA|TRBJ2-1|TRBV28
CASSPPPGAREQFF
TGTGCCAGCAGTCCTCCCCCCGGAGCACGGGAGCAGTTCTTC
>NA|NA|TRBJ2-3|TRBV5-1
CASGFLAFADTQYF
TGCGCCAGCGGCTTTCTAGCTTTCGCAGATACGCAGTATTTT
>NA|NA|TRBJ2-7|TRBV27
CASRTGAPSEQYF
TGTGCCAGCAGAACCGGGGCACCGAGCGAGCAGTACTTC
>NA|NA|TRBJ2-3|TRBV29-1
CSVPRLVQGDTQYF
TGCAGCGTTCCTAGACTGGTCCAGGGAGATACGCAGTATTTT
>NA|NA|TRBJ2-7|TRBV21-1
CASNLGRGYEQYF
TGTGCCAGCAACTTGGGGAGGGGCTACGAGCAGTACTTC
>few|TRBD1|TRBJ2-1|TRBV5-1
CASSSFPNNSDRGRNNEQFF
TGCGCCAGCAGCTCCTTTCCTAATAATTCTGACAGGGGACGCAACAATGAGCAGTTCTTC
>NA|NA|TRBJ2-7|TRBV29-1
CSAGEQGTGEQYF
TGCAGCGCAGGGGAACAGGGAACGGGCGAGCAGTACTTC
>NA|TRBD2|TRBJ2-5|TRBV29-1
CSVEGGEAGEETQYF
TGCAGCGTTGAAGGGGGGGAGGCGGGGGAGGAGACCCAGTACTTC
>few|NA|TRBJ2-1|TRBV12-3/TRBV12-4
CASTKWPNVYNEQFF
TGTGCCAGCACCAAATGGCCAAACGTTTACAATGAGCAGTTCTTC
>NA|TRBD1|TRBJ2-7|TRBV5-1
CASSTSPLTGGEQYF
TGCGCCAGCAGCACGAGCCCTCTGACAGGGGGCGAGCAGTACTTC
>NA|NA|TRBJ2-3|TRBV11-2
CASSLLRQPSTDTQYF
TGTGCCAGCAGCTTACTCCGGCAGCCTAGCACAGATACGCAGTATTTT
>NA|TRBD1|TRBJ1-2|TRBV12-3/TRBV12-4
CASTSTGGASGYTF
TGTGCCAGCACCTCGACAGGGGGCGCAAGTGGCTACACCTTC
>NA|NA|TRBJ2-1|TRBV10-3
CAISGRGTVGDEQFF
TGTGCCATCAGCGGCCGGGGGACTGTCGGTGATGAGCAGTTCTTC
>NA|NA|TRBJ2-1|TRBV6-5
CASSSDWGGNEQFF
TGTGCCAGCAGCTCGGACTGGGGCGGCAATGAGCAGTTCTTC
>NA|TRBD1|TRBJ1-2|TRBV7-9
CASSLVRTGGRYGYTF
TGTGCCAGCAGCTTAGTGCGGACAGGGGGCCGGTATGGCTACACCTTC
>NA|NA|TRBJ2-1|TRBV4-3
CASSFYWNTGTPTPYNEQFF
TGCGCCAGCAGCTTTTACTGGAATACAGGGACCCCAACCCCTTACAACGAGCAGTTCTTC
>NA|NA|TRBJ2-5|TRBV28
CASSPSFWVETQYF
TGTGCCAGCAGCCCTTCGTTTTGGGTAGAGACCCAGTACTTC
>NA|NA|TRBJ2-3|TRBV12-3/TRBV12-4
CASTLRADTQYF
TGTGCCAGCACCCTGAGAGCAGATACGCAGTATTTT
>NA|NA|TRBJ2-2|TRBV11-2
CASSLAVAELFF
TGTGCCAGCAGCTTAGCGGTCGCGGAGCTGTTTTTT
>NA|NA|TRBJ1-1|TRBV12-3/TRBV12-4
CASRGPTGSRNTEAFF
TGTGCCAGCAGGGGGCCTACAGGGAGCAGGAACACTGAAGCTTTCTTT
>NA|NA|TRBJ2-5|TRBV7-2
CASSWTWGETQYF
TGTGCCAGCAGCTGGACTTGGGGGGAGACCCAGTACTTC
>few|TRBD1|TRBJ1-2|TRBV29-1
CSVLSQGWYGYTF
TGCAGCGTGCTCTCACAGGGGTGGTATGGCTACACCTTC
>NA|NA|TRBJ2-2|TRBV5-6
CASSRWRNTGELFF
TGTGCCAGCAGCCGATGGAGGAACACCGGGGAGCTGTTTTTT
>NA|TRBD1|TRBJ1-2|TRBV20-1
CSPGTGGGHGYTF
TGCAGTCCGGGGACAGGGGGAGGTCATGGCTACACCTTC
>few|NA|TRBJ2-1|TRBV29-1
CSGGRGTYNEQFF
TGCAGCGGGGGACGGGGCACCTACAATGAGCAGTTCTTC
>NA|NA|TRBJ2-1|TRBV30
CAWSPGLTNEQFF
TGTGCCTGGAGCCCAGGACTGACAAATGAGCAGTTCTTC
>NA|NA|TRBJ2-4|TRBV12-5
CASGHGPKNIQYF
TGTGCTAGTGGCCACGGACCCAAAAACATTCAGTACTTC
>few|TRBD1|TRBJ2-7|TRBV6-6
CASGLSGTGATYEQYF
TGTGCCAGCGGCCTTTCCGGGACAGGGGCGACCTACGAGCAGTACTTC